This T cell receptor beta chain appears in the sequencing data of a study of regulatory T cells in long-lasting Graves disease. The time point is: persistent/refractory GD, antithyroid drugs over 5 years with positive TRAb. TCR sequences were obtained from RNA taken from PBMCs. Study conclusions and caveats: Newly diagnosed Graves' patients exceeded persistent ones in TCR diversity.

The V segment lost 0 bases and the J segment 4 bases; nucleotides outside the gene matches: 8. The CDR3 has 16 amino acids. Germline assignment: CDR1 LNHNV and CDR2 YYDKDF (reference sequence). This clonotype was counted a few times. Its antigen is unknown. Library construction for TCR beta used iRepertoire HTBI primers and Arm-PCR of CDR3 regions. In the authors' methods: Sample data revealed approximately 56 TRBV and 14 TRBJ segments. TCRdb called the multiplex PCR reads again in MiXCR, with one record for every CDR3 protein. These V and J calls derive from TCRdb rather than the authors' analysis. The sample contains roughly 700,000 distinct CDR3 sequences, about 32% of which appear only once.

V and J are TRBV15 and TRBJ1-2; 7 bases fit TRBD1. This specimen consisted of peripheral blood mononuclear cells (PBMCs), obtained when the disease was refractory, from a patient treated with antithyroid drugs. This receptor was taken from a female donor with Graves disease. The CDR3 loop reads CATSRDLAGGSYGYTF. The CDR3 nucleotides are TGTGCCACCAGCAGAGATCTGGCAGGGGGAAGCTATGGCTACACCTTC.